A single sample gave rise to the 6 T cell receptor beta chains below, sequenced in a study of T cell responses to AZD1222 COVID-19 vaccine. Assay used: immunoSEQ multiplex PCR; TCRdb lists only in-frame clones, some missing. The sample carries roughly 150,000 clones, about four fifths recorded once. Sequencing used peripheral blood, obtained on day 0 of AZD1222 vaccination. These receptor sequences come from an adult in good health.

The V gene is TRBV3-1 (or the pseudogene TRBV3-2), the J gene TRBJ2-6; 9 bases line up with TRBD1. Germline-derived CDR1 and CDR2 are LGHDT and YNNKEL (reference sequence). The CDR3 covers 20 residues. After removal of 1 base from V and 8 bases from J, the junction contained 18 bases not matched to a gene. CDR3 in DNA: TGTGCCAGCAGCCAAGTTGGTCTCAACCTAGACAGGGGGTTACCCAACGTCCTGACTTTC. Translating it yields CASSQVGLNLDRGLPNVLTF.

V and J are TRBV6-6 and TRBJ1-1; TRBD1 matches at 8 bases. V lost 3 bases to trimming and J lost 5 bases; unmatched junction nucleotides: 8. Germline V gene lookup returns CDR1 MNHNY and CDR2 SVGAGI (reference sequence). The CDR3 covers 15 residues. This CDR3 reads CASSYRDRGETEAFF. DNA for the CDR3: TGTGCCAGCAGTTATCGCGACAGGGGTGAAACTGAAGCTTTCTTT.

The chain couples TRBV13 to TRBJ1-2; weak D call: TRBD1 (5 bases). Germline V gene data show CDR1 as PRHDT and CDR2 as FYEKMQ (reference sequence). The CDR3 runs 17 residues. With 1 base removed from V and 6 bases from J, the gap between germline ends came to 21 bases. In DNA form, the CDR3 reads TGTGCCAGCAGCTTAGTTGACCGCGGATCGGGGGTAGATGGCTACACCTTC. Protein product: CASSLVDRGSGVDGYTF.

V is TRBV11-2 and J is TRBJ2-7; 7 bases align to TRBD1. V lost 1 base, J lost 1 base, and 13 bases stayed unmatched. CDR3 length: 18 residues. Germline CDR1 SGHAT, CDR2 FQNNGV. CDR3 nucleotide sequence: TGTGCCAGCAGCTTAGTCGGTAAGACAGGGTCGCTATCCTACGAGCAGTACTTC. Its protein product is CASSLVGKTGSLSYEQYF.

The rearrangement uses TRBV10-3 and TRBJ1-4; the match to TRBD1 covers 8 bases. The CDR3 has 12 residues. Germline CDR1 and CDR2: ENHRY and SYGVKD. Trimming took 8 bases from V and 10 from J; bases not matched to a gene: 6. The CDR3 region has the DNA TGTGCCATCCGGACAGGGTCGGGAAAACTGTTTTTT. It is translated as CAIRTGSGKLFF.

With regard to this clone: This sample includes further DNA sequences coding for the same CDR3. The rearrangement joins TRBV7-2 to TRBJ1-1; D is undetermined. Germline CDR1 reads SGHTA; CDR2 reads FQGNSA. V shed 1 base and J shed 1 base, with 7 bases lying between them. The CDR3 is made up of 14 amino acids. The CDR3 sequence is CASSLDNRNTEAFF. DNA of the CDR3: TGTGCCAGCAGCTTAGATAACAGGAACACTGAAGCTTTCTTT. The variable domain in full, completed from reference TRBV7-2 and TRBJ1-1, reads GAGVSQSPSNKVTEKGKDVELRCDPISGHTALYWYRQSLGQGLEFLIYFQGNSAPDKSGLPSDRFSAERTGGSVSTLTIQRTQQEDSAVYLCASSLDNRNTEAFFGQGTRLTVV.